The 6 T cell receptor beta chains given below trace back to one sample, sequenced in a study of T cells in Graves' hyperthyroidism and ophthalmopathy. The investigators amplified TCR beta CDR3 regions from RNA transcripts. The primer set for the first-round RT-PCR of the TCR CDR3 was HTBI. TCRdb redid the calling of the multiplex PCR reads with MiXCR, one entry per CDR3 protein. Of 200,000 to 250,000 distinct CDR3 sequences detected, about 15% appear once; the ten largest clones hold more than 50%. The sample comprised blood. The source of these receptors is a woman in her forties or fifties with Graves' hyperthyroidism.

This clonotype was detected only a few times. This chain links TRBV20-1 with TRBJ1-4; D not certain. Trimming removed 5 bases at V and 5 bases at J, with 12 bases between. There are 13 residues in the CDR3. Germline V gene lookup returns CDR1 DFQATT and CDR2 SNEGSKA (reference sequence). The CDR3, as DNA: TGCAGTGCTCGTGGGATAGGCAATGAAAAACTGTTTTTT. It yields the protein CSARGIGNEKLFF.

The rearrangement uses TRBV7-2 and TRBJ2-2; D is undetermined. The ends were cut back, 1 base at V and 4 bases at J, with 10 bases in the middle. The CDR3 extends over 15 amino acids. Germline values: CDR1 SGHTA, CDR2 FQGNSA. CDR3 loop: CASSLEAGATGELFF. In DNA form, the CDR3 reads TGTGCCAGCAGCTTAGAGGCAGGAGCCACCGGGGAGCTGTTTTTT.

The V and J genes are TRBV6-1 and TRBJ2-2; no firm D call. In germline, CDR1 is MNHNS, CDR2 SASEGT. V lost 4 bases to trimming and J lost 16 bases, with 13 bases between them. This CDR3 has 11 residues. This CDR3 is CASSVAGPPFF. The CDR3 DNA sequence: TGTGCCAGCAGTGTCGCTGGCCCCCCGTTTTTT.

This clonotype has a count of ten or more. The chain uses TRBV7-2 and TRBJ2-1; 8 bases line up with TRBD1. This CDR3 is 14 amino acids long. Germline trimming cut 4 bases from V and 7 bases from J; bases unmatched to any gene: 6. CDR1 is SGHTA, CDR2 FQGNSA, per germline. This chain's CDR3 is CASSSRQGSNEQFF. CDR3 DNA: TGTGCCAGCAGCTCCCGACAGGGGTCGAATGAGCAGTTCTTC. Using reference TRBV7-2 and TRBJ2-1 for the parts outside the CDR3, the full variable domain is GAGVSQSPSNKVTEKGKDVELRCDPISGHTALYWYRQSLGQGLEFLIYFQGNSAPDKSGLPSDRFSAERTGGSVSTLTIQRTQQEDSAVYLCASSSRQGSNEQFFGPGTRLTVL.

This clonotype was found a few times. The V gene is TRBV9, the J gene TRBJ2-1; 11 positions match TRBD2. The V gene end was trimmed by 0 bases and the J gene end by 10 bases; junction bases not matched to a gene: 21. This CDR3 contains 20 residues. Looked up from germline, CDR1 is SGDLS and CDR2 is YYNGEE. In nucleotides, the CDR3 is TGTGCCAGCAGCGTAGCGGTGGGACTAGCGGCGAAAATCAGAAAAATGGAGCAGTTCTTC. Its protein product is CASSVAVGLAAKIRKMEQFF.

The V call is TRBV7-3, the J call TRBJ2-1, with D perhaps assigned TRBD1 or TRBD2 (5 bases each). The CDR3 is 13 residues long. V was trimmed by 2 bases and J by 12 bases, leaving 14 bases between them. Per the germline V gene, CDR1 is SGHTA and CDR2 is FQGTGA. The DNA of the CDR3 is TGTGCCAGCAGCTTAGGGGGACCTGTAGGGCAGTTCTTC. It encodes CASSLGGPVGQFF.